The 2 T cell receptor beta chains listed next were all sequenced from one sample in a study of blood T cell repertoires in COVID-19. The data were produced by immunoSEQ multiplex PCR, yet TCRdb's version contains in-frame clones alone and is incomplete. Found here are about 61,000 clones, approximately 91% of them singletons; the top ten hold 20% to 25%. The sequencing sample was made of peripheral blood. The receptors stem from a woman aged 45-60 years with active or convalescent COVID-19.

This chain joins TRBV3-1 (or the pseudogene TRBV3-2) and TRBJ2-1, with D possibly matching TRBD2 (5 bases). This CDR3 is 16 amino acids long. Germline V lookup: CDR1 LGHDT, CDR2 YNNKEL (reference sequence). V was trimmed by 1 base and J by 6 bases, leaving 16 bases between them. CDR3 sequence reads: CASSQGGRTYSNEQFF. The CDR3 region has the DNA TGTGCCAGCAGCCAAGGTGGCCGGACTTACTCCAATGAGCAGTTCTTC.

The CDR3 here is CASSGPDRETNEKLFF. Here the CDR3 DNA reads TGTGCCAGCAGCGGCCCGGACAGAGAAACTAATGAAAAACTGTTTTTT. The V and J genes are TRBV7-9 and TRBJ1-4, with D perhaps matching TRBD1 (6 bases). The V end lost 5 bases, the J end lost 1 base, and 14 bases lay between the germline ends. CDR1 SEHNR and CDR2 FQNEAQ come from the germline V gene (reference sequence). CDR3 length: 16 amino acids.